Reported below is one TCR beta chain. Its antigen is unidentified. Here immunoSEQ multiplex PCR was the method, and the copy in TCRdb shows in-frame clones only, minus some. The sample records 55,000 to 75,000 clones, roughly 80% being singletons. From germline, CDR1 is SGHVS and CDR2 FQNEAQ. The CDR3 is 13 amino acids. The V end was cut by 2 bases, the J end by 5 bases, with 9 bases between. This record belongs to a study of OX40 agonist ivuxolimab in advanced cancers. At the level of the study: In this cohort, patients received ivuxolimab, an agonistic anti-OX40 (CD134) antibody. Study observations and caveats: Blood T cells, both CD4+ and CD8+, expanded clonally by week 6 at 0.1 to 3.0 mg/kg.

Peripheral blood came from all dose cohorts at three timepoints. The specimen was CD4+ or CD8+ T cells sorted from blood, collected in a trial of the OX40 agonist ivuxolimab. The rearrangement joins TRBV7-8 to TRBJ2-5; D is unresolved. This sequence originates from an adult with an advanced solid tumor such as melanoma, head and neck, liver or kidney cancer. CDR3: CASSLRRVETQYF. CDR3 coding DNA: TGTGCCAGCAGCTTAAGGAGAGTGGAGACCCAGTACTTC.